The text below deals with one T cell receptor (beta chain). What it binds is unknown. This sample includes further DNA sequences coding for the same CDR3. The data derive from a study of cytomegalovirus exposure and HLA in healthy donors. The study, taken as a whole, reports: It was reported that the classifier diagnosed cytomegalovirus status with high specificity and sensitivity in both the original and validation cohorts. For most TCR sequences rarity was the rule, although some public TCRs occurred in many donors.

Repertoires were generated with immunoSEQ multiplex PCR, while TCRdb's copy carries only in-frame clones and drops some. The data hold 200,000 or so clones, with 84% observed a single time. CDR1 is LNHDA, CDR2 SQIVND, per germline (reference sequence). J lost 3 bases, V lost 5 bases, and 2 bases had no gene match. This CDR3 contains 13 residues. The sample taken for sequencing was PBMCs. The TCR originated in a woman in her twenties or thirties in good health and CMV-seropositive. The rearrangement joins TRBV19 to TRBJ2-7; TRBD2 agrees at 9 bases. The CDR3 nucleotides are TGTGCCAGTAGTGAAGCGGGGGGCTACGAGCAGTACTTC. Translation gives CASSEAGGYEQYF.